Below, 31 T cell receptor beta chains from the same sample are listed, as sequenced in a study of breast tumors, draining lymph nodes, adjacent tissues. TCRdb called the multiplex PCR reads again in MiXCR, with one record for every CDR3 protein. This sample has approximately 45,000 distinct CDR3 sequences; more than 20% occur once, and the top ten carry under 9.5%. Sequences were obtained from breast tumor tissue. All receptors derive from a female donor with breast cancer. Some clones in this sample may be carry-over from other donors' samples.

This clonotype occurred many times. This rearrangement joins TRBV5-1 to TRBJ2-7; D may be TRBD1 (6 bases). Germline CDR1 is SGHRS and CDR2 is YFSETQ. Trimming cost V 0 bases and J 4 bases, with 17 bases left between them. This CDR3 has 16 residues. CDR3 in amino acids: CASSLARQGLGYEQYF. CDR3 sequence (DNA): TGCGCCAGCAGCTTGGCCCGCCAGGGGCTAGGGTACGAGCAGTACTTC.

This clonotype has a count of ten or more. The chain combines TRBV24-1 with TRBJ1-5, with D hard to call. The CDR3 is 13 amino acids. Germline CDR1 KGHDR, CDR2 SFDVKD. Trimming took off 4 bases at V and 5 bases at J, with 8 bases between the two ends. For the CDR3, the DNA is TGTGCCACCAGTGACCGGACCGATCAGCCCCAGCATTTT. This translates into CATSDRTDQPQHF.

At least ten counts were recorded for this clonotype. This chain links TRBV6-1 with TRBJ1-6; D unresolved. Germline V gene data show CDR1 as MNHNS and CDR2 as SASEGT. The CDR3 is 13 amino acids. V lost 2 bases and J 11 bases, leaving 10 bases between the germline ends. CDR3 amino acids: CASSESGYPPLHF. The CDR3 coding sequence is TGTGCCAGCAGTGAATCAGGCTATCCACCCCTCCACTTT.

This clonotype was observed many times. The J gene is TRBJ2-2, the V gene TRBV5-5, with 8 bases lining up with TRBD1. Germline trimming cut 4 bases from V and 6 bases from J; bases unmatched to any gene: 8. The CDR3 has 15 residues. Germline CDR1 SGHKS, CDR2 YYEKEE (reference sequence). The DNA of the CDR3 is TGTGCCAGCAGCCTTCAGGGGGCGTCGGCCGGGGAGCTGTTTTTT. It encodes CASSLQGASAGELFF.

V usage is TRBV3-1 and J usage is TRBJ2-7; D is perhaps TRBD2 (6 bases). Trimming left V 5 bases short and J 2 bases short, with 16 bases between. Germline V gene data show CDR1 as LGHDT and CDR2 as YNNKEL (reference sequence). The CDR3 covers 15 residues. CDR3 sequence reads: CASSLLGGSTYEQYF. CDR3 DNA: TGTGCCAGCAGCTTGCTGGGGGGATCTACCTACGAGCAGTACTTC.

About this clonotype: A clone one base away is much larger, so this may be a read error. This chain connects TRBV11-2 to TRBJ1-2, with 7 bases identical to TRBD1. Per the germline V gene, CDR1 is SGHAT and CDR2 is FQNNGV. The CDR3 sequence is 13 residues long. CDR3 loop: CASNLGRGGGYTF. The CDR3 DNA follows: TGTGCCAGCAACTTAGGCAGGGGGGGAGGCTACACCTTC.

This clonotype showed up many times. V gene TRBV7-9 combines with J gene TRBJ2-5, with TRBD1 matching over 9 bases. The CDR3 length is 14 residues. With V trimmed by 5 bases and J by 2 bases, 3 bases remained unmatched. The germline V gene encodes CDR1 SEHNR and CDR2 FQNEAQ (reference sequence). The DNA of the CDR3 is TGTGCCAGCAGCCCGGGGACAGGGCAAGAGACCCAGTACTTC. Its protein product is CASSPGTGQETQYF.

This clonotype appeared many times. The gene calls are TRBV27 and TRBJ1-2; no definite D call. Trimming shortened V by 5 bases and J by 5 bases, and 15 bases separated the two germline ends. The CDR3 contains 14 residues. Germline values: CDR1 MNHEY, CDR2 SMNVEV (reference sequence). The CDR3 protein is CASSPQAKQYGYTF. The CDR3 DNA follows: TGTGCCAGCAGTCCCCAGGCTAAGCAGTATGGCTACACCTTC.

In its sample, this clonotype was seen many times. The chain joins TRBV19 to TRBJ1-6, with 9 bases that match TRBD1. The CDR3 consists of 14 residues. Losses at the gene ends were 7 bases for V and 6 bases for J; bases not matched to a gene: 4. Per the germline V gene, CDR1 is LNHDA and CDR2 is SQIVND (reference sequence). The CDR3 is CASTLQGANSPLHF. CDR3 sequence (DNA): TGTGCCAGTACCTTACAGGGGGCTAATTCACCCCTCCACTTT. Based on the CDR3 plus reference TRBV19 and TRBJ1-6, the full variable domain is DGGITQSPKYLFRKEGQNVTLSCEQNLNHDAMYWYRQDPGQGLRLIYYSQIVNDFQKGDIAEGYSVSREKKESFPLTVTSAQKNPTAFYLCASTLQGANSPLHFGNGTRLTVT.

There are a few counts of this clonotype. The rearrangement uses TRBV15 and TRBJ2-7, with D perhaps TRBD2 (6 bases). Germline V CDR1 and CDR2: LNHNV, YYDKDF (reference sequence). The CDR3 runs to 13 residues. Trimming left V 5 bases short and J 7 bases short, with 15 bases between. CDR3 nucleotide sequence: TGTGCCACCAGCCTCACGGAGGGGAGGGAGCAGTACTTC. It encodes CATSLTEGREQYF. The entire variable domain, with the rest obtained from reference TRBV15 and TRBJ2-7, is as follows: DAMVIQNPRYQVTQFGKPVTLSCSQTLNHNVMYWYQQKSSQAPKLLFHYYDKDFNNEADTPDNFQSRRPNTSFCFLDIRSPGLGDTAMYLCATSLTEGREQYFGPGTRLTVT.

This clonotype appeared many times. The rearrangement links TRBV20-1 to TRBJ1-5; D unclear. CDR3 length: 13 amino acids. The germline V gene encodes CDR1 DFQATT and CDR2 SNEGSKA (reference sequence). Trimming removed 0 bases from V and 5 bases from J, with 8 bases in between. The CDR3 DNA reads as TGCAGTGCTAGAGATGAGTTGGATCAGCCCCAGCATTTT. It translates to CSARDELDQPQHF.

This clonotype was counted many times. The genes are TRBV7-2 and TRBJ1-5; the D is unclear. Germline CDR1 SGHTA, CDR2 FQGNSA. The V end was cut by 3 bases, the J end by 0 bases, with 6 bases between. The length of the CDR3 is 14 residues. CDR3 coding DNA: TGTGCCAGCAGCTTGAGAAATAGCAATCAGCCCCAGCATTTT. This sequence encodes CASSLRNSNQPQHF.

The V call is TRBV28, the J call TRBJ1-4, with D maybe TRBD1 (6 bases). Between the trimmed V and J ends, which lost 5 bases and 5 bases, there was a span of 15 bases. The CDR3 has 15 residues. Germline CDR1 is MDHEN and CDR2 is SYDVKM. CDR3 sequence: CASSPGTPGNEKLFF. CDR3 in DNA: TGTGCCAGCAGTCCAGGGACACCCGGAAATGAAAAACTGTTTTTT.

This clonotype was counted ten times or more. The gene calls are TRBV6-1 and TRBJ2-3; D not resolved. Germline V gives CDR1 MNHNS, CDR2 SASEGT. Trimming took off 7 bases at V and 2 bases at J, with 16 bases between the two ends. The CDR3 covers 15 residues. CDR3 residues: CASTVPVEFTDTQYF. For the CDR3, the DNA is TGTGCCAGCACTGTCCCGGTAGAGTTCACAGATACGCAGTATTTT.

This clonotype was detected only a few times. CDR3 in amino acids: CASSEIAGRYQETQYF. The CDR3 nucleotides read TGTGCCAGCAGTGAAATAGCGGGACGATACCAAGAGACCCAGTACTTC. The genes are TRBV12-3 or TRBV12-4 and TRBJ2-5; 8 nucleotides agree with TRBD2. There are 16 residues in the CDR3. Trimming at V came to 5 bases and at J to 0 bases, leaving 8 bases not matched to a gene.

In this sample, this clonotype turned up a few times. The V and J genes are TRBV5-8 and TRBJ2-5; D is perhaps TRBD1 (5 bases). V dropped 6 bases and J dropped 4 bases, with 13 bases sitting between them. The CDR3 covers 13 residues. Germline CDR1 and CDR2: SGHTS and YDEGEE. The CDR3 nucleotides are TGTGCCAGCATAGGGGCAAATCGAGAGACCCAGTACTTC. Protein sequence: CASIGANRETQYF.

As regards this clonotype: Since a much larger clone is just one base distant, this may be a read error. V and J are TRBV27 and TRBJ1-5, with D maybe TRBD1 (6 bases). The CDR3 length is 13 residues. Germline CDR1 is MNHEY and CDR2 is SMNVEV (reference sequence). In DNA form, the CDR3 reads TGTGCCGGCAGTACCGGACAGCGGCAGCCCCAGCATTTT. It encodes CAGSTGQRQPQHF.

The V and J genes are TRBV7-8 and TRBJ1-1; D possibly corresponds to TRBD1 (5 bases). CDR3 length: 15 amino acids. V gave up 1 base and J gave up 10 bases, with 19 bases separating them. The germline gives CDR1 SGHVS, CDR2 FQNEAQ. CDR3 loop: CASSLVYWWGRRAFF. CDR3 nucleotide sequence: TGTGCCAGCAGCTTAGTATATTGGTGGGGACGGAGAGCTTTCTTT.

This clonotype came up many times. This rearrangement joins TRBV13 to TRBJ1-6; perhaps TRBD1 as D (6 bases). The germline V gene has CDR1 PRHDT and CDR2 FYEKMQ (reference sequence). CDR3 length: 15 amino acids. Trimming removed 0 bases from V and 9 bases from J, with 12 bases in between. CDR3 in DNA: TGTGCCAGCAGCTTAGGCGGCGGGGGCGGTTCACCCCTCCACTTT. Its translation is CASSLGGGGGSPLHF. The full variable domain, completed using reference TRBV13 and TRBJ1-6, is AAGVIQSPRHLIKEKRETATLKCYPIPRHDTVYWYQQGPGQDPQFLISFYEKMQSDKGSIPDRFSAQQFSDYHSELNMSSLELGDSALYFCASSLGGGGGSPLHFGNGTRLTVT.

This clonotype was recorded at least ten times. This sequence joins TRBV7-8 and TRBJ2-5, with TRBD1 as a possible D gene (5 bases). The CDR3 consists of 15 residues. Germline-derived CDR1 and CDR2 are SGHVS and FQNEAQ. The V and J ends lost 7 bases and 2 bases respectively, with 17 bases between them. DNA of the CDR3: TGTGCCAGCAACTCCTTGGGGCACACTCAAGAGACCCAGTACTTC. This codes for CASNSLGHTQETQYF.

This clonotype was counted at least ten times. The J gene is TRBJ1-2, the V gene TRBV6-1; 10 nucleotides agree with TRBD1. Per the germline V gene, CDR1 is MNHNS and CDR2 is SASEGT. CDR3 length equals 17 residues. Trimming at V came to 3 bases and at J to 1 base, leaving 8 bases not matched to a gene. The DNA for the CDR3 is TGTGCCAGCAGTGATCGGGGACAGGGGTATTTTAACTATGGCTACACCTTC. It specifies CASSDRGQGYFNYGYTF.

As concerns this clonotype: The junction does not match germline at one end; this may be a read error. J is TRBJ2-5 and V is TRBV20-1; the D is unclear. The CDR3 sequence is 14 residues long. From germline, CDR1 is DFQATT and CDR2 SNEGSKA (reference sequence). CDR3 in amino acids: CSARDRQNQEAQYF. The CDR3 coding sequence is TGCAGTGCTAGAGACAGACAAAACCAAGAGGCCCAGTACTTC.

This clonotype came up many times. The V gene is TRBV3-1, the J gene TRBJ2-7; the D gene could be TRBD1 or TRBD2 (5 bases each). The CDR3 spans 15 residues. Trimming left V 3 bases short and J 1 base short, with 13 bases between. Per the germline V gene, CDR1 is LGHDT and CDR2 is YNNKEL (reference sequence). The CDR3 spells CASSQAPGRSYEQYF. CDR3 DNA sequence: TGTGCCAGCAGCCAGGCACCGGGACGGTCCTACGAGCAGTACTTC.

This clonotype was found many times. The chain recombines TRBV5-1 with TRBJ1-4; D is unresolved. This CDR3 contains 14 residues. Between the trimmed V and J ends, which lost 1 base and 8 bases, there was a span of 12 bases. Per germline, CDR1 SGHRS and CDR2 YFSETQ. The CDR3 spells CASSLRGTPEKLFF. In DNA form, the CDR3 reads TGCGCCAGCAGCTTGCGCGGTACCCCGGAAAAACTGTTTTTT.

Many counts were recorded for this clonotype. The chain has TRBV4-2 and TRBJ1-5; possibly TRBD1 for D (6 bases). V lost 0 bases to trimming and J lost 7 bases, with 10 bases between them. Germline values: CDR1 LGHNA, CDR2 YNFKEQ. This CDR3 spans 14 amino acids. The CDR3 here is CASSQEQGDQPQHF. CDR3 in DNA: TGTGCCAGCAGCCAAGAACAGGGTGACCAGCCCCAGCATTTT.

This clonotype was seen more than once but under ten times. The V and J genes are TRBV19 and TRBJ2-5; 7 nucleotides line up with TRBD2. Unmatched junction bases numbered 3, after V lost 6 bases and J lost 5 bases. The germline V gene has CDR1 LNHDA and CDR2 SQIVND (reference sequence). CDR3 length equals 12 residues. CDR3 in DNA: TGTGCCAGTAGGGGAGGGCGCGAGACCCAGTACTTC. Amino acids: CASRGGRETQYF.

This clonotype was seen many times. The rearrangement uses TRBV5-8 and TRBJ1-5, with a tentative D call TRBD1 (5 bases). Germline CDR1 is SGHTS and CDR2 is YDEGEE. This CDR3 comprises 16 residues. The germline V and J ends were trimmed by 5 bases and 4 bases, with 19 bases remaining between them. This CDR3 is CASRRPVGVINQPQHF. CDR3 DNA sequence: TGTGCCAGCAGGCGCCCTGTGGGGGTCATTAATCAGCCCCAGCATTTT.

This clonotype was seen at least ten times. This rearrangement joins TRBV12-3 or TRBV12-4 to TRBJ1-2; D remains ambiguous. The CDR3 is made up of 12 amino acids. V was pared by 5 bases and J by 5 bases, with 9 bases between. The CDR3 DNA is TGTGCCAGCAGTCTAAGGGCATATGGCTACACCTTC. This translates into CASSLRAYGYTF.

This clonotype was detected many times. The chain joins TRBV2 to TRBJ2-5, with TRBD1 matching 7 bases. V shed 6 bases and J 6 bases; nucleotides not matched to a gene: 10. Germline V gives CDR1 SNHLY, CDR2 FYNNEI. The CDR3 spans 14 residues. CDR3 sequence (DNA): TGTGCCAGCAGAGGACAGGCCGAGCTGAAGACCCAGTACTTC. It is translated as CASRGQAELKTQYF. Full variable domain (remainder filled in from reference TRBV2 and TRBJ2-5): EPEVTQTPSHQVTQMGQEVILRCVPISNHLYFYWYRQILGQKVEFLVSFYNNEISEKSEIFDDQFSVERPDGSNFTLKIRSTKLEDSAMYFCASRGQAELKTQYFGPGTRLLVL.

At least ten counts were recorded for this clonotype. The rearrangement uses TRBV5-1 and TRBJ2-3, with D perhaps TRBD1 (6 bases). Germline-derived CDR1 and CDR2 are SGHRS and YFSETQ. The V end was cut by 0 bases, the J end by 11 bases, with 13 bases between. The CDR3 spans 13 residues. Here the CDR3 reads CASSLAYRDLQYF. The CDR3 DNA sequence: TGCGCCAGCAGCTTGGCCTACAGGGATTTGCAGTATTTT.

J is TRBJ2-1 and V is TRBV19; 8 nucleotides align to TRBD2. The CDR3 runs 18 residues. Germline values: CDR1 LNHDA, CDR2 SQIVND (reference sequence). V dropped 3 bases and J dropped 0; count of bases not matched to a gene: 10. CDR3 protein: CASSISGLAGSSYNEQFF. DNA of the CDR3: TGTGCCAGTAGTATTAGTGGACTAGCCGGAAGCTCCTACAATGAGCAGTTCTTC.